The text below deals with one T cell receptor beta chain. The PCR had 60 Vbeta and 13 Jbeta primers. Profiling relied on immunoSEQ multiplex PCR, and the TCRdb table lists in-frame clones only, not all of them. The top ten clones hold 10% of a sample with roughly 100,000 clones, 76% of them seen once. The data belong to a study of cytomegalovirus exposure and HLA in healthy donors. This CDR3 has 11 amino acids. The V and J ends lost 5 bases and 10 bases respectively, with 9 bases between them. Per germline, CDR1 GTSNPN and CDR2 SVGIG (reference sequence). This clonotype originated in a young woman in good health and CMV-seropositive. The chain joins TRBV30 to TRBJ1-6; D gene unclear. What was sequenced was PBMCs. The chain's CDR3 is CAWAWRSPLHF. In DNA, the CDR3 is TGTGCCTGGGCCTGGCGGTCACCCCTCCACTTT. Filled out from reference TRBV30 and TRBJ1-6, the complete variable domain reads SQTIHQWPATLVQPVGSPLSLECTVEGTSNPNLYWYRQAAGRGLQLLFYSVGIGQISSEVPQNLSASRPQDRQFILSSKKLLLSDSGFYLCAWAWRSPLHFGNGTRLTVT.